The 18 T cell receptor beta chains reported below all come from one sample, sequenced in a study of blood T cells in healthy people across ages. The use of a sample-barcoded 5' primer and a J-beta primer mix characterized a second PCR of roughly 7 to 11 cycles. TCRdb reprocessed the 5' RACE reads via MiXCR and lists one record per CDR3 protein. The table includes about 1.4 million distinct CDR3 sequences, around 59% detected once. The specimen sequenced was blood. Receptor source: a man younger than 35 in good health.

The V call is TRBV20-1, the J call TRBJ2-1; the D gene is possibly TRBD2 (6 bases). The ends were cut back, 5 bases at V and 4 bases at J, with 12 bases in the middle. The CDR3 is made up of 13 amino acids. Per the germline V gene, CDR1 is DFQATT and CDR2 is SNEGSKA (reference sequence). CDR3 region: CSAEGTFYNEQFF. Written as DNA, the CDR3 is TGCAGTGCTGAAGGGACTTTTTACAATGAGCAGTTCTTC.

This clonotype appeared once. V and J are TRBV29-1 and TRBJ2-1; D tentatively reads TRBD1 or TRBD2 (6 bases each). The CDR3 has 14 residues. V shed 4 bases and J shed 10 bases, with 20 bases lying between them. Germline CDR1 is SQVTM and CDR2 is ANQGSEA. In DNA, the CDR3 is TGCAGCGTTGCCAGCAGTAGAACGGGGGCGGAGCAGTTCTTC. Amino acids: CSVASSRTGAEQFF.

The chain uses TRBV5-1 and TRBJ1-4; D might be TRBD1 (5 bases). The CDR3 contains 14 residues. Germline V gene data show CDR1 as SGHRS and CDR2 as YFSETQ. V lost 4 bases, J lost 7 bases, and 14 bases lay in between. CDR3 loop: CASSRDRIFEKLFF. The CDR3 bases are TGCGCCAGCAGCAGGGACCGCATCTTTGAAAAACTGTTTTTT. The full variable domain, completed using reference TRBV5-1 and TRBJ1-4, is KAGVTQTPRYLIKTRGQQVTLSCSPISGHRSVSWYQQTPGQGLQFLFEYFSETQRNKGNFPGRFSGRQFSNSRSEMNVSTLELGDSALYLCASSRDRIFEKLFFGSGTQLSVL.

The gene calls are TRBV6-6 and TRBJ2-3, with TRBD2 identical over 10 bases. This CDR3 region has 14 residues. CDR1 is MNHNY, CDR2 SVGAGI, per germline (reference sequence). V lost 4 bases and J lost 5; bases outside the gene matches: 3. The chain's CDR3 is CASSSAGGQDTQYF. The CDR3 DNA reads TGTGCCAGCAGTTCAGCGGGAGGGCAAGATACGCAGTATTTT.

The V gene is TRBV4-1, the J gene TRBJ2-1; TRBD2 agrees at 7 bases. The CDR3 has 16 amino acids. The ends lost 4 bases at V and 2 bases at J; junction bases unmatched: 8. Germline assignment: CDR1 MGHRA and CDR2 YSYEKL. CDR3 bases: TGCGCCAGCAGCCCCGGGACTACTCGGCCCTACAATGAGCAGTTCTTC. This gives the protein CASSPGTTRPYNEQFF.

About this clonotype itself: One junction end does not reproduce the germline sequence, and a read error may be involved. This chain joins TRBV4-1 and TRBJ2-5, with D maybe TRBD2 (6 bases). Gene TRBJ2-7 matches the end of the DNA better, so the J call may be wrong. The CDR3 has 14 amino acids. Germline assignment: CDR1 MGHRA and CDR2 YSYEKL. CDR3 nucleotide sequence: TGCGCTAGCAGCCAGAAGGTGTGGGGAGGCGAGCAGTACTTC. This codes for CASSQKVWGGEQYF.

The chain couples TRBV15 to TRBJ2-7; D perhaps matches TRBD2 (6 bases). V was cut by 5 bases and J by 7 bases, with 12 bases left in between. The CDR3 sequence is 12 residues long. Germline V gives CDR1 LNHNV, CDR2 YYDKDF (reference sequence). CDR3: CATSLLSGEQYF. As DNA, the CDR3 is TGTGCCACCAGCTTGCTCAGCGGGGAGCAGTACTTC.

This clonotype was observed a few times. The chain combines TRBV7-9 with TRBJ2-7; the D gene is possibly TRBD2 (6 bases). This CDR3 has 14 amino acids. CDR1 is SEHNR, CDR2 FQNEAQ, per germline (reference sequence). V lost 1 base and J lost 2, with 9 bases in between. CDR3 loop: CASSLGGTPYEQYF. DNA of the CDR3: TGTGCCAGCAGCTTAGGGGGGACTCCCTACGAGCAGTACTTC. The variable domain in full, completed from reference TRBV7-9 and TRBJ2-7, reads DTGVSQNPRHKITKRGQNVTFRCDPISEHNRLYWYRQTLGQGPEFLTYFQNEAQLEKSRLLSDRFSAERPKGSFSTLEIQRTEQGDSAMYLCASSLGGTPYEQYFGPGTRLTVT.

V and J are TRBV4-1 and TRBJ1-1; D is perhaps TRBD1 (5 bases). Deletions cut 3 bases from V and 8 bases from J, with 19 bases between. Germline V gene data show CDR1 as MGHRA and CDR2 as YSYEKL. The length of the CDR3 is 15 residues. CDR3 DNA: TGCGCCAGCAGCCACCCGGGACTTATAATCCCCGAAGCTTTCTTT. It encodes CASSHPGLIIPEAFF.

A few counts support this clonotype. This chain uses TRBV6-5 with TRBJ2-3, with D possibly being TRBD2 (6 bases). The V end was cut by 4 bases, the J end by 0 bases, with 14 bases between. This CDR3 is 16 amino acids long. Germline V lookup: CDR1 MNHEY, CDR2 SVGAGI. The CDR3 DNA is TGTGCCAGCAGTTCCGGAAGCGGGTCTAGCACAGATACGCAGTATTTT. It translates to CASSSGSGSSTDTQYF.

The chain is built from TRBV20-1 and TRBJ2-3, with D perhaps TRBD1 (6 bases). Trimming shortened V by 6 bases and J by 2 bases, and 15 bases separated the two germline ends. CDR1 is DFQATT, CDR2 SNEGSKA, per germline (reference sequence). The CDR3 covers 14 residues. CDR3 protein: CSAPPRGSTDTQYF. The CDR3 DNA is TGCAGTGCCCCTCCTAGGGGGTCCACAGATACGCAGTATTTT.

The chain recombines TRBV4-2 with TRBJ1-2; D remains unclear. Germline loops: CDR1 LGHNA, CDR2 YNFKEQ. V lost 3 bases, J lost 8 bases, and 13 bases lay in between. The CDR3 sequence is 13 residues long. The CDR3 DNA follows: TGTGCCAGCAGCCAGGCGGGCCTAGAGGGCTACACCTTC. Its protein is CASSQAGLEGYTF.

This chain joins TRBV29-1 and TRBJ2-1, with D tentatively TRBD1 or TRBD2 (5 bases each). CDR3 length: 12 residues. Germline loops: CDR1 SQVTM, CDR2 ANQGSEA. V gave up 6 bases and J gave up 8 bases, with 14 bases separating them. CDR3 nucleotide sequence: TGCAGCGTGAAGCCGCCGGGGCATGAGCAGTTCTTC. This sequence encodes CSVKPPGHEQFF.

As DNA, the CDR3 is TGTGCCACCAGTTCAGGGGGCGGGAGCAATCAGCCCCAGCATTTT. The encoded protein is CATSSGGGSNQPQHF. The chain couples TRBV15 to TRBJ1-5; 8 nucleotides agree with TRBD1. Germline CDR1 reads LNHNV; CDR2 reads YYDKDF (reference sequence). Germline trimming cut 6 bases from V and 1 base from J; bases unmatched to any gene: 5. The CDR3 length is 15 residues.

The chain is built from TRBV20-1 and TRBJ2-1, with 12 bases identical to TRBD2. Near its end, the DNA agrees better with TRBJ2-7, so the J call may be wrong. The length of the CDR3 is 18 residues. Germline lookup yields CDR1 DFQATT and CDR2 SNEGSKA (reference sequence). CDR3 coding DNA: TGCAGTGCTCGCTCGGCGCTCGGACTAGCGGGATCCTACAATGAGCAGTACTTC. Amino acids: CSARSALGLAGSYNEQYF.

The gene calls are TRBV27 and TRBJ2-7; TRBD2 matches 7 bases. The CDR3 length is 14 residues. The ends lost 5 bases at V and 0 bases at J; junction bases unmatched: 4. CDR1 is MNHEY and CDR2 is SMNVEV in the germline V gene (reference sequence). CDR3 in DNA: TGTGCCAGCAGTGCTAGCGGAGACTCCTACGAGCAGTACTTC. The encoded protein is CASSASGDSYEQYF.

CDR3 sequence: CASSDGALRNTEAFF. The CDR3 bases are TGTGCCAGCAGTGACGGGGCCCTCCGGAACACTGAAGCTTTCTTT. The chain recombines TRBV12-3 or TRBV12-4 with TRBJ1-1, with a tentative D call TRBD1 (5 bases). V lost 5 bases and J lost 1, with 14 bases in between. CDR3 length equals 15 residues.

The chain recombines TRBV20-1 with TRBJ2-1; D ambiguous. Between the trimmed V and J ends, which lost 0 bases and 2 bases, there was a span of 14 bases. Germline V gene data show CDR1 as DFQATT and CDR2 as SNEGSKA (reference sequence). This CDR3 comprises 16 residues. CDR3 region: CSARDRKVGTYNEQFF. In DNA, the CDR3 is TGCAGTGCTAGAGATCGTAAGGTCGGAACCTACAATGAGCAGTTCTTC.